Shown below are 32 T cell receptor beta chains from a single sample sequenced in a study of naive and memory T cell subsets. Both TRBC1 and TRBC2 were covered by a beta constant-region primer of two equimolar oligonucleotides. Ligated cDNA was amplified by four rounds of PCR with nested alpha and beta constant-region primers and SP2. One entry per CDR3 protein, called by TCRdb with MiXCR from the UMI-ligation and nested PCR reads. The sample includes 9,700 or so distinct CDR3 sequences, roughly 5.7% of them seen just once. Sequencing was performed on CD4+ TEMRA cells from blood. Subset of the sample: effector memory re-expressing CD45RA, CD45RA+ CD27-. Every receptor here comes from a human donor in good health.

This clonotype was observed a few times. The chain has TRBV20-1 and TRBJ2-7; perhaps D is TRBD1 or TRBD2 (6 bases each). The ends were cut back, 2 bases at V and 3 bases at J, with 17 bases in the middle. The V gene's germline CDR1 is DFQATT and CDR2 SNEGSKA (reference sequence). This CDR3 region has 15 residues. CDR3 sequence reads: CSARPKGGRNYEQYF. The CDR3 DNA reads TGCAGTGCTAGACCTAAGGGGGGACGGAACTACGAGCAGTACTTC.

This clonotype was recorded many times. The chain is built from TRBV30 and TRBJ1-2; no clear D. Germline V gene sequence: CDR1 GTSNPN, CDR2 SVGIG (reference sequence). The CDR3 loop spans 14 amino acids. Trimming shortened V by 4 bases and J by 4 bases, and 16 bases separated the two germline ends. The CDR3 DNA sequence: TGTGCCTGGACTTTTACAGACGACTTCTATGGCTACACCTTC. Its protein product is CAWTFTDDFYGYTF.

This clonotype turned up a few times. The DNA of the CDR3 is TGTGCCAGCAGTAATACAGCCGGGACACCAACTACTTTTAACTATGGCTACACCTTC. As protein: CASSNTAGTPTTFNYGYTF. The chain combines TRBV27 with TRBJ1-2, with a weak D call TRBD1 (6 bases). This CDR3 comprises 19 residues. Trimming removed 5 bases from V and 1 base from J, with 26 bases in between. The germline V gene encodes CDR1 MNHEY and CDR2 SMNVEV (reference sequence).

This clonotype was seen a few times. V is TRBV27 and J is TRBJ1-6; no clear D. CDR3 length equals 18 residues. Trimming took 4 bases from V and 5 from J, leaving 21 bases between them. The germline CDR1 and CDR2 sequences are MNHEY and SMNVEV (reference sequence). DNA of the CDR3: TGTGCCAGCAGTTCGGCAACATTCGGAGAGGCGCATAATTCACCCCTCCACTTT. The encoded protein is CASSSATFGEAHNSPLHF.

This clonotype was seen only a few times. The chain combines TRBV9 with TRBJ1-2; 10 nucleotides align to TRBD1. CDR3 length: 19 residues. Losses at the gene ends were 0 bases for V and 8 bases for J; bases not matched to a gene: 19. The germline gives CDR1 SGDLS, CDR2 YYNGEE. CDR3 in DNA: TGTGCCAGCAGCGTAGCCCCGGACAGGGGGGCCATCACGCATCAGGGCTACACCTTC. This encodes CASSVAPDRGAITHQGYTF.

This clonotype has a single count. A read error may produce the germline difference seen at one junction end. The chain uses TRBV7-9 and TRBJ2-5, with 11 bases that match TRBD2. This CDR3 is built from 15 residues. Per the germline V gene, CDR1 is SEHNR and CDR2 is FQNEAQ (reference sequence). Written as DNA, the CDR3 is TGTACCAGCAGAATAGCGGGAGGGGGAAAGGAGACCCAGTACTTC. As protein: CTSRIAGGGKETQYF.

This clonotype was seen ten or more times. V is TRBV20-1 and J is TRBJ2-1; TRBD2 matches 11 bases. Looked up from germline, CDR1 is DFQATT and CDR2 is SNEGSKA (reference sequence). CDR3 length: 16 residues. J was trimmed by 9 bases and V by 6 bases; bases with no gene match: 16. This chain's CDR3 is CSAHTRMGSGRVEQFF. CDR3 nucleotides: TGCAGTGCCCATACCCGTATGGGTAGCGGGAGGGTTGAGCAGTTCTTC.

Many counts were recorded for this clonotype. CDR3 in amino acids: CASSPLSSSRSEQYF. CDR3 DNA: TGTGCCAGCAGCCCTTTATCAAGTTCTAGGAGCGAGCAGTACTTC. The chain carries TRBV9 and TRBJ2-7; no reliable D call. Germline V CDR1 and CDR2: SGDLS, YYNGEE. V shed 4 bases and J shed 6 bases, with 20 bases lying between them. This CDR3 spans 15 amino acids.

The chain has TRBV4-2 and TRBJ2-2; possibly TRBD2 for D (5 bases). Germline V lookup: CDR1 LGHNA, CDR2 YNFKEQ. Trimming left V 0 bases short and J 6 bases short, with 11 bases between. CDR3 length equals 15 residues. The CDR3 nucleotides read TGTGCCAGCAGCCAAGATCTCCGGGGAGCCGGGGAGCTGTTTTTT. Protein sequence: CASSQDLRGAGELFF.

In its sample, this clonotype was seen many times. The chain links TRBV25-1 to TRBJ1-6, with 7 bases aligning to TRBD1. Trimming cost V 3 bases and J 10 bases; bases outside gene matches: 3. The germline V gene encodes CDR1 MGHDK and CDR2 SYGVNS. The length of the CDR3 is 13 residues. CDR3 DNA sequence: TGTGCCAGCAGTGAGACAGGGTACTCACCCCTCCACTTT. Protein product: CASSETGYSPLHF.

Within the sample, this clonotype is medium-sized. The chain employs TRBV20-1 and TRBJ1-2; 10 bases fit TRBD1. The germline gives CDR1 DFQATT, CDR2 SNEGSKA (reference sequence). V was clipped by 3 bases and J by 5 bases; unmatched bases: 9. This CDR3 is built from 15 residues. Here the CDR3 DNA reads TGCAGTGCTAGGGTGGGGGGACAGGGGATTTATGGCTACACCTTC. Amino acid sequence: CSARVGGQGIYGYTF.

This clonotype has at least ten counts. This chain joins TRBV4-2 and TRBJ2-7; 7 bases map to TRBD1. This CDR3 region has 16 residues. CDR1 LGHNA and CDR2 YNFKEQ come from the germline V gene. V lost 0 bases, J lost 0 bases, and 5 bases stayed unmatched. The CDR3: CASSQDLGDSSYEQYF. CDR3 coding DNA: TGTGCCAGCAGCCAAGATCTGGGGGACAGCTCCTACGAGCAGTACTTC.

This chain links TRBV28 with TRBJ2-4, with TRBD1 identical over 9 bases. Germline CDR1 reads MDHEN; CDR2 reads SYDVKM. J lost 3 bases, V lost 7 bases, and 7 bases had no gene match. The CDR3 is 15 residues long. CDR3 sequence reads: CASNPQGAGKNIQYF. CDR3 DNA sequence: TGTGCCAGCAATCCACAGGGGGCGGGCAAAAACATTCAGTACTTC.

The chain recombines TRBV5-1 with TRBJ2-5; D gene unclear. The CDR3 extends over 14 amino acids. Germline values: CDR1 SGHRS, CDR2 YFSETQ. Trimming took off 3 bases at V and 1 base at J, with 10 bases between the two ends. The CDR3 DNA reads TGCGCCAGCAGCTCCAGGAACTCCCAAGAGACCCAGTACTTC. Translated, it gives CASSSRNSQETQYF. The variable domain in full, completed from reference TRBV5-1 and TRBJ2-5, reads KAGVTQTPRYLIKTRGQQVTLSCSPISGHRSVSWYQQTPGQGLQFLFEYFSETQRNKGNFPGRFSGRQFSNSRSEMNVSTLELGDSALYLCASSSRNSQETQYFGPGTRLLVL.

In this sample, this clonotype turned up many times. The CDR3 nucleotides are TGCAGCGCTATGAAACAGGGAGGTGCCGGCCAACTACCTTACAATGAGCAGTTCTTC. Translated: CSAMKQGGAGQLPYNEQFF. The chain joins TRBV29-1 to TRBJ2-1, with D tentatively TRBD1 or TRBD2 (6 bases each). Trimming took 7 bases from V and 4 from J, leaving 32 bases between them. Germline V gene sequence: CDR1 SQVTM, CDR2 ANQGSEA. The CDR3 is made up of 19 amino acids.

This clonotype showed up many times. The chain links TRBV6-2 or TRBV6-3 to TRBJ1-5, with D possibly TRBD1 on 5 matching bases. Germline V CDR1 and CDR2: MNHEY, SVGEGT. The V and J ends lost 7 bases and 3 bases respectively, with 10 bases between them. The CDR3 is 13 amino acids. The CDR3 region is CASNDGTNQPQHF. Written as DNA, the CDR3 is TGTGCCAGCAATGACGGGACCAATCAGCCCCAGCATTTT.

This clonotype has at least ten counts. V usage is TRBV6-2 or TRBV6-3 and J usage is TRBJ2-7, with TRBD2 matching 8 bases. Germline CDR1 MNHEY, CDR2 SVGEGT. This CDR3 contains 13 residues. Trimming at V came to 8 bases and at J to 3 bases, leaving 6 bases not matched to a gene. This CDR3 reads CASGLGGGYEQYF. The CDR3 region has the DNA TGTGCCAGCGGTCTCGGGGGGGGCTACGAGCAGTACTTC.

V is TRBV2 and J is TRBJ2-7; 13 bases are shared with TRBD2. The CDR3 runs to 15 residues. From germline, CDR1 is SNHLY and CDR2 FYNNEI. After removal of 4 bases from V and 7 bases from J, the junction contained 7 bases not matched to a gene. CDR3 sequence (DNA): TGTGCCAGCAGTGTCCGGACTAGCGGGAGTGGGGAGCAGTACTTC. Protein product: CASSVRTSGSGEQYF.

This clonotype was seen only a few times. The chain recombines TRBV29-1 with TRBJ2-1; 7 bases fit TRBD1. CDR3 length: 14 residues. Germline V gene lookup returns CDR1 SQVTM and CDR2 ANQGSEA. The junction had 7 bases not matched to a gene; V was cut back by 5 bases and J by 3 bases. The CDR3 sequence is CSVLRGLGYNEQFF. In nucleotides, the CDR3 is TGCAGCGTTTTAAGGGGGCTGGGCTACAATGAGCAGTTCTTC.

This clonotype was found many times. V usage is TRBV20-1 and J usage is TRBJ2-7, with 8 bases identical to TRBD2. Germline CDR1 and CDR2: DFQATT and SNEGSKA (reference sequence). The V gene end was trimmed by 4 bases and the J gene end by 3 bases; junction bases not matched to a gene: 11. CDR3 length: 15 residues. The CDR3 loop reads CSANLYGGGRYEQYF. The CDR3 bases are TGCAGTGCTAACTTGTACGGGGGGGGCCGCTACGAGCAGTACTTC.

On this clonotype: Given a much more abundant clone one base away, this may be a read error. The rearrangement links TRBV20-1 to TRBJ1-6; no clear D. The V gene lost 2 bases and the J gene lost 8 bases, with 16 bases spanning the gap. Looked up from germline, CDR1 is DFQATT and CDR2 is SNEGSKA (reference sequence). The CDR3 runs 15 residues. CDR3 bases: TGCAGTGCTAGATTCACGGGAGTTCTTGATTCACCCCTCCACTTT. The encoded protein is CSARFTGVLDSPLHF.

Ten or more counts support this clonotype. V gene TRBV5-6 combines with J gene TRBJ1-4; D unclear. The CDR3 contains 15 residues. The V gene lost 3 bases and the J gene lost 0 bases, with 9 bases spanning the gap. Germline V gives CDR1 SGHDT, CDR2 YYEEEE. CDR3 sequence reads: CASSSRAATNEKLFF. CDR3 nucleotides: TGTGCCAGCAGCTCACGCGCCGCAACTAATGAAAAACTGTTTTTT. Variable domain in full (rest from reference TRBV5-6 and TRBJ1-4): DAGVTQSPTHLIKTRGQQVTLRCSPKSGHDTVSWYQQALGQGPQFIFQYYEEEERQRGNFPDRFSGHQFPNYSSELNVNALLLGDSALYLCASSSRAATNEKLFFGSGTQLSVL.

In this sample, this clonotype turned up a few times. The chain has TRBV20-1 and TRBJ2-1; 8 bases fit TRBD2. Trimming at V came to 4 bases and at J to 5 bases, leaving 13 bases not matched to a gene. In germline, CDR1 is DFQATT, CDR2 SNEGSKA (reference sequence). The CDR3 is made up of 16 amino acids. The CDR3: CSATVWGSGGNNEQFF. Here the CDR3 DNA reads TGCAGTGCTACCGTATGGGGAAGCGGGGGTAACAATGAGCAGTTCTTC.

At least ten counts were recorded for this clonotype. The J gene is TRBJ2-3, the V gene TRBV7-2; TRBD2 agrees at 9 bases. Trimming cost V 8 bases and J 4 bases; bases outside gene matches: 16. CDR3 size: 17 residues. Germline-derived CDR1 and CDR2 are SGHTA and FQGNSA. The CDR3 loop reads CASGGGWREGRSDTQYF. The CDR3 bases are TGTGCCAGCGGAGGGGGGTGGCGGGAGGGCCGGTCAGATACGCAGTATTTT.

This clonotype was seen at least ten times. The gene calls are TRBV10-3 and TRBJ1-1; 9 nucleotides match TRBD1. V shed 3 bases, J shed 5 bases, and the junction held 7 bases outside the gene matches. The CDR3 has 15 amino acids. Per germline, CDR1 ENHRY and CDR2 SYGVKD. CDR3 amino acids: CAISDPNRGLTEAFF. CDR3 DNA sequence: TGTGCCATCAGTGACCCCAACAGGGGGCTAACTGAAGCTTTCTTT.

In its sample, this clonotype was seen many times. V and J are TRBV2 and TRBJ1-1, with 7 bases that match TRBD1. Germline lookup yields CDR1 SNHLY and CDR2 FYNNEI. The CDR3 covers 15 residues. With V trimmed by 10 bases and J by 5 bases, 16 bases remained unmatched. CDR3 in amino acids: CAKQKQTGMTTEAFF. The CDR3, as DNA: TGTGCCAAACAAAAACAGACAGGGATGACGACTGAAGCTTTCTTT.

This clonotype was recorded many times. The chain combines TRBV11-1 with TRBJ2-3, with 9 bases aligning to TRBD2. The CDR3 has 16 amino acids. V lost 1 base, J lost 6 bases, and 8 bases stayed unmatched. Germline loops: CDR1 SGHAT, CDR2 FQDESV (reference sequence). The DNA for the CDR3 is TGTGCCAGCAGCTTAGGTTCCCTAGCGGGACGGGATACGCAGTATTTT. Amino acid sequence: CASSLGSLAGRDTQYF.

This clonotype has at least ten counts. The CDR3 loop is CASSLAVGTRNSPLHF. Here the CDR3 DNA reads TGCGCCAGCAGCTTGGCCGTTGGGACAAGAAATTCACCCCTCCACTTT. The gene calls are TRBV5-1 and TRBJ1-6; tentative D call: TRBD1 (6 bases). This CDR3 is built from 16 residues. Germline CDR1 is SGHRS and CDR2 is YFSETQ. Trimming shortened V by 0 bases and J by 7 bases, and 14 bases separated the two germline ends. Full variable domain (remainder filled in from reference TRBV5-1 and TRBJ1-6): KAGVTQTPRYLIKTRGQQVTLSCSPISGHRSVSWYQQTPGQGLQFLFEYFSETQRNKGNFPGRFSGRQFSNSRSEMNVSTLELGDSALYLCASSLAVGTRNSPLHFGNGTRLTVT.

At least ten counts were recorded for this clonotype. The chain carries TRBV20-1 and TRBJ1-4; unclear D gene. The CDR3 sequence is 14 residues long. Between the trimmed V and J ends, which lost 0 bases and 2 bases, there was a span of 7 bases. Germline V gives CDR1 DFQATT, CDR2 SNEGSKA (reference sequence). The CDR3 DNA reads TGCAGTGCTAGAGAGGGTCGGACTAATGAAAAACTGTTTTTT. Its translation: CSAREGRTNEKLFF.

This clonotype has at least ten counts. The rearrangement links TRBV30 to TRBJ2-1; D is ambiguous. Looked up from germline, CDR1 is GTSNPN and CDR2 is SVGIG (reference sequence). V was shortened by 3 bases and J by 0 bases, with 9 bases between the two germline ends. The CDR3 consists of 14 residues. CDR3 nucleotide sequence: TGTGCCTGGAGCGGTCTAAGCTCCTACAATGAGCAGTTCTTC. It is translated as CAWSGLSSYNEQFF.

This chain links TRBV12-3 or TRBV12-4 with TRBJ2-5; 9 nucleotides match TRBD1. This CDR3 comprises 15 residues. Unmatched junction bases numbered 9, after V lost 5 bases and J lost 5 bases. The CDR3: CASSVYRGRGETQYF. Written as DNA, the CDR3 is TGTGCCAGCAGTGTCTACAGGGGGCGGGGGGAGACCCAGTACTTC.

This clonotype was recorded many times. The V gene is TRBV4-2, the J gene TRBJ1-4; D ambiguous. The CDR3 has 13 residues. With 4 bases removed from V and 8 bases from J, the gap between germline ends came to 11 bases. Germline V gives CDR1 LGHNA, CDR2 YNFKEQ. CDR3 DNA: TGTGCCAGCAGCCCGCCTGACTCCGAAAAACTGTTTTTT. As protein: CASSPPDSEKLFF.